Listed here is a single T cell receptor (beta chain). This record belongs to a study of blood T cell repertoires in COVID-19. Study summary: The study drew acute and convalescent COVID-19 samples from the United States, Italy and Spain. T cells, B-cell-depleted T cells, or PBMCs supplied cDNA or gDNA.

CDR3 length equals 13 residues. With 8 bases clipped from V and 2 bases from J, the junction kept 3 bases outside the gene matches. CDR1 and CDR2 (germline): LNHDA, SQIVND (reference sequence). Per the original methods: From reference gene primer amplification, estimates of nucleated cell counts were derived. Data came from immunoSEQ multiplex PCR; TCRdb stores just in-frame clones and leaves some out. V, J and clone size derive from that table, while D and trimming were established from the DNA sequence. The data show 40,000 to 65,000 clones, with about 86% seen just once and 12% held by the top ten.

The chain joins TRBV19 to TRBJ2-3; TRBD1 agrees at 8 bases. The clonotype comes from a man between 65 and 85 years old with active COVID-19. The sequencing sample was made of peripheral blood. The CDR3 nucleotides are TGTGCCAGTGGACAGGGAGTCACAGATACGCAGTATTTT. Translated, it gives CASGQGVTDTQYF.